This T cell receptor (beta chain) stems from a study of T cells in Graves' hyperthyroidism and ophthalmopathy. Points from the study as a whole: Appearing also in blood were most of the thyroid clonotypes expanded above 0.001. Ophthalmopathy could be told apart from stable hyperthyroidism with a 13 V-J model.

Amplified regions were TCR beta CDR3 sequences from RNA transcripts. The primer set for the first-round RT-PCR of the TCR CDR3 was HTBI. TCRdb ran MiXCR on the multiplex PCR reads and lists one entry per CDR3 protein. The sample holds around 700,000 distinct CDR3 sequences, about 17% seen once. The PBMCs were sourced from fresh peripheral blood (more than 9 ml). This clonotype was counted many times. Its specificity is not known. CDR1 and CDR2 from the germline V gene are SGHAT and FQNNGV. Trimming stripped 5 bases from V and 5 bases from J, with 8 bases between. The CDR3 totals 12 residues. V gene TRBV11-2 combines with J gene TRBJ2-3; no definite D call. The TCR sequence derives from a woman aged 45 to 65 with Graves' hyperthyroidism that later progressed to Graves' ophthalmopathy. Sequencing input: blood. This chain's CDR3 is CASSVKGDTQYF. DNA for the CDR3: TGTGCCAGCAGCGTGAAAGGAGATACGCAGTATTTT.